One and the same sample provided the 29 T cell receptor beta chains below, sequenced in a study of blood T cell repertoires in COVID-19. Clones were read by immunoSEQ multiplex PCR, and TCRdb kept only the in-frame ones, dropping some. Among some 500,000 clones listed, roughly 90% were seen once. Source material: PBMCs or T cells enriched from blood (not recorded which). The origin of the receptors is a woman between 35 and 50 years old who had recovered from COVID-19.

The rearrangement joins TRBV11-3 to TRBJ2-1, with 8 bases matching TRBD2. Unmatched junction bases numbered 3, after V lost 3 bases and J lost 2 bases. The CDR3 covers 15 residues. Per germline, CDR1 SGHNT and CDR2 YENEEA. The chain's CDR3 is CASSLSGGAYNEQFF. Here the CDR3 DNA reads TGTGCCAGCAGCTTGAGCGGGGGAGCCTACAATGAGCAGTTCTTC.

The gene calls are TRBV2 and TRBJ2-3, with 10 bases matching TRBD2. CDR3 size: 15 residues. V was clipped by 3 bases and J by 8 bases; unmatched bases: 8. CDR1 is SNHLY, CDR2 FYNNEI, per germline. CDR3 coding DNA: TGTGCCAGCAGTGATACAGCGGGAGGGTCGGGTACGCAGTATTTT. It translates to CASSDTAGGSGTQYF.

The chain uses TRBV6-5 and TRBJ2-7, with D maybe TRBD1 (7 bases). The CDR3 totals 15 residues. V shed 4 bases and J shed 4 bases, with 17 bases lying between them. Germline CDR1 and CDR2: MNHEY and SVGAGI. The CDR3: CASSLEGAREYEQYF. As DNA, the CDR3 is TGTGCCAGCAGTTTGGAGGGGGCGCGGGAATACGAGCAGTACTTC.

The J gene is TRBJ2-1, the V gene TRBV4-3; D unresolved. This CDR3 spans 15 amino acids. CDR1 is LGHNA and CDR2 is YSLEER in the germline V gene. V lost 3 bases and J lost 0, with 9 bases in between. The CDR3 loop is CASSQQQSSYNEQFF. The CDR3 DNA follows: TGCGCCAGCAGCCAGCAACAGAGCTCCTACAATGAGCAGTTCTTC.

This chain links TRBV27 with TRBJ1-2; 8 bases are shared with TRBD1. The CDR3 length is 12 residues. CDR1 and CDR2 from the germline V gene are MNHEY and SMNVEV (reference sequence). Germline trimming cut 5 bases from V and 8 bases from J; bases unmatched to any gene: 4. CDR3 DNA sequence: TGTGCCAGCAGTCCCAGGGGGCGCGGCTACACCTTC. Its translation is CASSPRGRGYTF.

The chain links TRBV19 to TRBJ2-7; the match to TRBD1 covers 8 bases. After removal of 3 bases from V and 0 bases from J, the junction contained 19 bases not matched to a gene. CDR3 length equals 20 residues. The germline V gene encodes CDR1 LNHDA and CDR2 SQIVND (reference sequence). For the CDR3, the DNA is TGTGCCAGTAGTATCAGCGGCGGGCGGGACAGGCTCTCCGCCTCCTACGAGCAGTACTTC. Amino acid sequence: CASSISGGRDRLSASYEQYF.

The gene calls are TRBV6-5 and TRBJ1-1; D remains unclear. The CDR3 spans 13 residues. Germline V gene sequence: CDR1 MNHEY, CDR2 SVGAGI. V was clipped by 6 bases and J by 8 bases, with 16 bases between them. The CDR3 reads CASRKDSTPEAFF. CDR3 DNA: TGTGCCAGCAGAAAGGACTCTACCCCCGAAGCTTTCTTT.

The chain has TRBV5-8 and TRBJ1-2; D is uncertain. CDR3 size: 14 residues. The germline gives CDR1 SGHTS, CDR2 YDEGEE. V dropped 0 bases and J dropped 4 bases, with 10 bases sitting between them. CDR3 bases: TGTGCCAGCAGCTTGGGGCGGAAACTCTATGGCTACACCTTC. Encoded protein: CASSLGRKLYGYTF.

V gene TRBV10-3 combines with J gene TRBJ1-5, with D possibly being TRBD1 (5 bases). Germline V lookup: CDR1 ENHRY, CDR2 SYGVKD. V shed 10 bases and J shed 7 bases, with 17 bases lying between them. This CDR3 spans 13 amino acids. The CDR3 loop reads CATSGGLGQPQHF. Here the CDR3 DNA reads TGTGCCACCTCCGGGGGTTTGGGGCAGCCCCAGCATTTT.

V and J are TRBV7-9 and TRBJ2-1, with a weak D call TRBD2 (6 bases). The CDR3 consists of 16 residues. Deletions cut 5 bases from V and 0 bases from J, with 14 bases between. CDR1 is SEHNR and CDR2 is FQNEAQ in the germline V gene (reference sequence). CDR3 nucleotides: TGTGCCAGCAGCCGTCTGGGCGGGGTCTCCTACAATGAGCAGTTCTTC. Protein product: CASSRLGGVSYNEQFF.

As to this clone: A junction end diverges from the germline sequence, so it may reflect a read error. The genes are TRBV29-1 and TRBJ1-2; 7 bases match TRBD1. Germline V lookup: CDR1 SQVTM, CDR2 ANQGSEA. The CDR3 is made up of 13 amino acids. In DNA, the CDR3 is TGCAGCGATGAAGGGAAGGGGGCCGGTGGCTACACCTTC. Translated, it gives CSDEGKGAGGYTF.

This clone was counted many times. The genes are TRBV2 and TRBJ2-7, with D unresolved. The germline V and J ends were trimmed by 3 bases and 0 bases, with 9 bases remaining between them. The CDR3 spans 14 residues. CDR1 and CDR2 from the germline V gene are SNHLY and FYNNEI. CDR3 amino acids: CASSESWPSYEQYF. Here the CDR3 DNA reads TGTGCCAGCAGTGAGTCCTGGCCCTCCTACGAGCAGTACTTC.

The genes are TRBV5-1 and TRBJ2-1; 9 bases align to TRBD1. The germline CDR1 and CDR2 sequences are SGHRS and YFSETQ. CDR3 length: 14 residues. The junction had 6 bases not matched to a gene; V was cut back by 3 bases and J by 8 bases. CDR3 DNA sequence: TGCGCCAGCAGCTCAGTAGGGACAGGGTATGAGCAGTTCTTC. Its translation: CASSSVGTGYEQFF.

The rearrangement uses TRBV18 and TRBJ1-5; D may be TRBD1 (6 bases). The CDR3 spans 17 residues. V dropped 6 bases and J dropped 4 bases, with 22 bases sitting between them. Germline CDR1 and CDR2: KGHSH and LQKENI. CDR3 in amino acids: CASSQGLYRAPNQPQHF. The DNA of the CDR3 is TGTGCCAGCTCCCAAGGGTTATACAGGGCGCCAAATCAGCCCCAGCATTTT.

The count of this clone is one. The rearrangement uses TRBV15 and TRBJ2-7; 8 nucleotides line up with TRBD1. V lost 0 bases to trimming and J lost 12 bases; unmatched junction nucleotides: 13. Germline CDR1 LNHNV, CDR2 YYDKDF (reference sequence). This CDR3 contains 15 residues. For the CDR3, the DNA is TGTGCCACCAGCAGAGATCGGACAGGGTCTACGGTTCTGTACTTC. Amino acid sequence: CATSRDRTGSTVLYF. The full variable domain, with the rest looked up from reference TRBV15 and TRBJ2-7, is DAMVIQNPRYQVTQFGKPVTLSCSQTLNHNVMYWYQQKSSQAPKLLFHYYDKDFNNEADTPDNFQSRRPNTSFCFLDIRSPGLGDTAMYLCATSRDRTGSTVLYFGPGTRLTVT.

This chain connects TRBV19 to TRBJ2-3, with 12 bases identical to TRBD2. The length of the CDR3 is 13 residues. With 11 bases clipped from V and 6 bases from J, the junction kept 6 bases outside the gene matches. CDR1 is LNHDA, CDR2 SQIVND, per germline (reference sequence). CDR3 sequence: CASGLAGWDTQYF. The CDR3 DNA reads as TGTGCCTCAGGACTAGCGGGATGGGATACGCAGTATTTT.

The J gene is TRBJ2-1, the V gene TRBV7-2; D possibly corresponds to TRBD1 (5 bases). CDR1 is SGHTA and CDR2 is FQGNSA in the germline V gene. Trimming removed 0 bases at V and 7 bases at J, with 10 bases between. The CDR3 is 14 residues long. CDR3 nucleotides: TGTGCCAGCAGCTTAGCCGTTGGGGCTAATGAGCAGTTCTTC. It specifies CASSLAVGANEQFF.

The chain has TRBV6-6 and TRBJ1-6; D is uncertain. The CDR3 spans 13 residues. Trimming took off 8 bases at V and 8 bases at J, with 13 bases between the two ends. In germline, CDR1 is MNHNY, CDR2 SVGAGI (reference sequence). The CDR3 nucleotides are TGTGCCAGCGGAGGACGGGCGGATTCACCCCTCCACTTT. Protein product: CASGGRADSPLHF.

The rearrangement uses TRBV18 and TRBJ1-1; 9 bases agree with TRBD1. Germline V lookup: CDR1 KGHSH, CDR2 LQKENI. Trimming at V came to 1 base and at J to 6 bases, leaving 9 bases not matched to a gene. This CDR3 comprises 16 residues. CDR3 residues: CASSPRTGDPEAEAFF. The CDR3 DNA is TGTGCCAGCTCACCACGGACAGGGGACCCGGAGGCTGAAGCTTTCTTT.

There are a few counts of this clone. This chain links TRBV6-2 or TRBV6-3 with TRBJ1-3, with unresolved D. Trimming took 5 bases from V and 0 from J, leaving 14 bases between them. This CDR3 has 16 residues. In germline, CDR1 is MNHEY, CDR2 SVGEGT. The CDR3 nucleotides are TGTGCCAGCAGTCGACAAGGAACGTACTCTGGAAACACCATATATTTT. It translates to CASSRQGTYSGNTIYF.

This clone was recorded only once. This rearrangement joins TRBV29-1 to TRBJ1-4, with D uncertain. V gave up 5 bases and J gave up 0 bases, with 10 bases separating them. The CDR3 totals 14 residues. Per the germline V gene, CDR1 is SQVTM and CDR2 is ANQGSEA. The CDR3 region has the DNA TGCAGCGTTAAAATCCTTGCAACTAATGAAAAACTGTTTTTT. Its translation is CSVKILATNEKLFF.

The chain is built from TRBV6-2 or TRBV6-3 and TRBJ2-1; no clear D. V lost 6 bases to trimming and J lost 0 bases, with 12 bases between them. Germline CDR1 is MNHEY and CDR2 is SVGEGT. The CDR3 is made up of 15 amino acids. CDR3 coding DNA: TGTGCCAGCAGCCAGCCACTTAGCTCCTACAATGAGCAGTTCTTC. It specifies CASSQPLSSYNEQFF.

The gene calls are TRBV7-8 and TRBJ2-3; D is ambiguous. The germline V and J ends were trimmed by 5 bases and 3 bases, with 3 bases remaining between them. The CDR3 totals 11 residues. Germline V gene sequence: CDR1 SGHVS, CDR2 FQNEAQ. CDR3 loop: CASSLTDTQYF. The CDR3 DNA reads TGTGCCAGCAGCCTAACAGATACGCAGTATTTT.

The CDR3 nucleotides are TGTGCCAGCAGTCTAGACGGCTACACCTTC. The encoded protein is CASSLDGYTF. The V gene is TRBV6-5, the J gene TRBJ1-2, with D unresolved. Deletions cut 5 bases from V and 8 bases from J, with 6 bases between. The CDR3 runs to 10 residues. Germline V CDR1 and CDR2: MNHEY, SVGAGI.

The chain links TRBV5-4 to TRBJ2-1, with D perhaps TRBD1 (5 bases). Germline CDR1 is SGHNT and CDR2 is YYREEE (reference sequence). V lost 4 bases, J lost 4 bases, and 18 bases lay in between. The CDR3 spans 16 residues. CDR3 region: CASSPDNLGAYNEQFF. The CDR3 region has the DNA TGTGCCAGCAGCCCGGACAACCTGGGTGCTTACAATGAGCAGTTCTTC.

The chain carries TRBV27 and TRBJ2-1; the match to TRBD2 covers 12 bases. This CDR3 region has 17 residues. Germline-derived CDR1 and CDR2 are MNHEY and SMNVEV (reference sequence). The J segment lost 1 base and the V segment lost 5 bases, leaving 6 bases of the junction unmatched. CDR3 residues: CASSPSGRGGSYNEQFF. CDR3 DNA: TGTGCCAGCAGTCCTAGCGGGAGGGGTGGGTCCTACAATGAGCAGTTCTTC.

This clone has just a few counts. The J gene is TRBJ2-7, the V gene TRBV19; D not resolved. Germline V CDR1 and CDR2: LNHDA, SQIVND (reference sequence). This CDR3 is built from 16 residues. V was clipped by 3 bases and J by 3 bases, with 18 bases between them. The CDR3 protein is CASSIPTVWSVYEQYF. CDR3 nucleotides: TGTGCCAGTAGTATTCCTACCGTTTGGTCGGTCTACGAGCAGTACTTC.

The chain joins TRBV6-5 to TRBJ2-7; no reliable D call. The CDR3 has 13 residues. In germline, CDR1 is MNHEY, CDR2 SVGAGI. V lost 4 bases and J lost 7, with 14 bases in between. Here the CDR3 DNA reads TGTGCCAGCAGTTTGGGCACCCTTTATGAGCAGTACTTC. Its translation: CASSLGTLYEQYF.

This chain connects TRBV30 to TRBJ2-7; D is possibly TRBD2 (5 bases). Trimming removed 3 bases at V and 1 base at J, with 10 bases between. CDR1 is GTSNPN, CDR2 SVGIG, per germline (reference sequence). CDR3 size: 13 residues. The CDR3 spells CAWRYPGSYEQYF. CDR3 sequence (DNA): TGTGCCTGGAGGTACCCGGGATCCTACGAGCAGTACTTC.